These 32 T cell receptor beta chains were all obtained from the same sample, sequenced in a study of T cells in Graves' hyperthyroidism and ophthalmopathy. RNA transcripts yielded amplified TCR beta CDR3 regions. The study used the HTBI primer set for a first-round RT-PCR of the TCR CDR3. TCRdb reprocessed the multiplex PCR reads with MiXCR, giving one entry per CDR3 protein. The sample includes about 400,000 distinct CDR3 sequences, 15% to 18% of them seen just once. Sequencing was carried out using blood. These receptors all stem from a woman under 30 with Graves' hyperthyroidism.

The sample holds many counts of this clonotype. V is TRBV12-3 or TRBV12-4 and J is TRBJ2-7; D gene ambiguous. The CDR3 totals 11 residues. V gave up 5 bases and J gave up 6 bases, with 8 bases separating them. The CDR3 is CASSTTLEQYF. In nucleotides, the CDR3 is TGTGCCAGCAGTACCACACTCGAGCAGTACTTC.

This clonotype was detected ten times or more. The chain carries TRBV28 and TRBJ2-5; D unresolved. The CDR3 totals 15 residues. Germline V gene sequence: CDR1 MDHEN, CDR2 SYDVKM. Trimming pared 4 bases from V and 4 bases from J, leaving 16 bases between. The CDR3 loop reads CASSSSYESVETQYF. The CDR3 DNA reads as TGTGCCAGCAGTTCCTCTTACGAGTCAGTAGAGACCCAGTACTTC.

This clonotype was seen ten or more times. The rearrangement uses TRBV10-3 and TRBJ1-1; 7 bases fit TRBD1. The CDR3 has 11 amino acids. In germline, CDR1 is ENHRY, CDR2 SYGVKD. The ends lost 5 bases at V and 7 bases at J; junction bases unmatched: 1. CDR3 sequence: CAISYRGEAFF. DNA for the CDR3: TGTGCCATCAGTTACAGGGGTGAAGCTTTCTTT.

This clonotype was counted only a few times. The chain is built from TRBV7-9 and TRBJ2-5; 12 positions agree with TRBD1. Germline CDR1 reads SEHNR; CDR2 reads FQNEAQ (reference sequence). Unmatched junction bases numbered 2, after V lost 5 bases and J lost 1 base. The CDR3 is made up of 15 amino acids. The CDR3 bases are TGTGCCAGCAGCACGGGACAGGGGGCCCAAGAGACCCAGTACTTC. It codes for CASSTGQGAQETQYF.

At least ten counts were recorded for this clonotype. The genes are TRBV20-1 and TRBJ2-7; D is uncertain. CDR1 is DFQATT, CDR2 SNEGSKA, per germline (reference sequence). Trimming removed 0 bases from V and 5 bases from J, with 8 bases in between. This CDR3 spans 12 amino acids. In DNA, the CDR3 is TGCAGTGCTAGAGATGGGCGTAACGAGCAGTACTTC. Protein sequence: CSARDGRNEQYF.

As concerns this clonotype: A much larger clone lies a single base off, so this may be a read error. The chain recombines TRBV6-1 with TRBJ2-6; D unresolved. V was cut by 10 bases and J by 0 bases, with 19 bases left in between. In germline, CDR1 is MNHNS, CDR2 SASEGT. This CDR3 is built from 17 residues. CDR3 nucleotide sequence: TGTGCCACCACCCCCGGAGCCGCCCGCTCTGGGGCCAACGTCCTGACTTTC. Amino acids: CATTPGAARSGANVLTF.

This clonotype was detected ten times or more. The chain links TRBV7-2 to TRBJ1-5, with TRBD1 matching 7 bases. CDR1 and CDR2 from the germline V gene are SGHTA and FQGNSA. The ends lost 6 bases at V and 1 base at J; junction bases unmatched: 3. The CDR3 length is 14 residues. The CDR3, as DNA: TGTGCCAGCAGTCCGGACAGGAGCAATCAGCCCCAGCATTTT. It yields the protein CASSPDRSNQPQHF. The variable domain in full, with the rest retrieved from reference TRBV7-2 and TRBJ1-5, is GAGVSQSPSNKVTEKGKDVELRCDPISGHTALYWYRQSLGQGLEFLIYFQGNSAPDKSGLPSDRFSAERTGGSVSTLTIQRTQQEDSAVYLCASSPDRSNQPQHFGDGTRLSIL.

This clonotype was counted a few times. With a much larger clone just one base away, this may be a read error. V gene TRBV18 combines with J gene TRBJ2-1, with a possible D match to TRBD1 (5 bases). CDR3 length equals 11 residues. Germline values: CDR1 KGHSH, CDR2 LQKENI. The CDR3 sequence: CANSQDNEQFF. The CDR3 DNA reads TGTGCCAACTCACAGGACAATGAGCAGTTCTTC. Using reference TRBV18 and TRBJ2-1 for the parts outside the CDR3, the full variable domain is NAGVMQNPRHLVRRRGQEARLRCSPMKGHSHVYWYRQLPEEGLKFMVYLQKENIIDESGMPKERFSAEFPKEGPSILRIQQVVRGDSAAYFCANSQDNEQFFGPGTRLTVL.

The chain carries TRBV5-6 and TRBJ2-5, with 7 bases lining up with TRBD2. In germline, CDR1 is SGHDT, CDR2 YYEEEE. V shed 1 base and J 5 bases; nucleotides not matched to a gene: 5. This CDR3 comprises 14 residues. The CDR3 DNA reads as TGTGCCAGCAGCTTGTGGACTAGAGGCGAGACCCAGTACTTC. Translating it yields CASSLWTRGETQYF.

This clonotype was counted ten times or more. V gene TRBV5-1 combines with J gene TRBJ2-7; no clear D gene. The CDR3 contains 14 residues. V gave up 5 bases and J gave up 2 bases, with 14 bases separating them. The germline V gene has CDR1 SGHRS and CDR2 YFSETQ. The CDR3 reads CASSSVLGPYEQYF. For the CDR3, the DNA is TGCGCCAGCAGTTCAGTCCTAGGACCCTACGAGCAGTACTTC.

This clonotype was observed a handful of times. The CDR3 spells CASNPSGGPNQPQHF. DNA of the CDR3: TGTGCCAGCAACCCGTCAGGGGGCCCCAATCAGCCCCAGCATTTT. This chain connects TRBV6-1 to TRBJ1-5; TRBD1 aligns across 8 bases. Per the germline V gene, CDR1 is MNHNS and CDR2 is SASEGT. V shed 7 bases, J shed 3 bases, and the junction held 8 bases outside the gene matches. The CDR3 covers 15 residues.

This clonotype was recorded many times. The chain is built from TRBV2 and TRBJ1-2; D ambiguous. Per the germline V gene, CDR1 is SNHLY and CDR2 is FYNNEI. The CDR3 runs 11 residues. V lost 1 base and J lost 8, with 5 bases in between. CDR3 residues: CASSEGRGYTF. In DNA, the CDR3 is TGTGCCAGCAGTGAAGGCAGGGGCTACACCTTC. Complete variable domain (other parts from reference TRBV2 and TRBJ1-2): EPEVTQTPSHQVTQMGQEVILRCVPISNHLYFYWYRQILGQKVEFLVSFYNNEISEKSEIFDDQFSVERPDGSNFTLKIRSTKLEDSAMYFCASSEGRGYTFGSGTRLTVV.

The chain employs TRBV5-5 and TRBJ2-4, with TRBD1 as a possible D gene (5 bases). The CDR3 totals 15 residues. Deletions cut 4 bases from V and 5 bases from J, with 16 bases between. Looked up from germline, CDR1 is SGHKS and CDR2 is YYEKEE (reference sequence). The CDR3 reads CASSLIEGVENIQYF. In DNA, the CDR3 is TGTGCCAGCAGCCTTATTGAAGGGGTGGAAAACATTCAGTACTTC.

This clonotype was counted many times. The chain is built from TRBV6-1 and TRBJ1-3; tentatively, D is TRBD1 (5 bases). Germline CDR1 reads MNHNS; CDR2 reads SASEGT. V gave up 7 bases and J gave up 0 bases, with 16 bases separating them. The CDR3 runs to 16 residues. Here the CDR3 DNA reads TGTGCCAGCACCGACGGGGCTGGGAGCTCTGGAAACACCATATATTTT. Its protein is CASTDGAGSSGNTIYF.

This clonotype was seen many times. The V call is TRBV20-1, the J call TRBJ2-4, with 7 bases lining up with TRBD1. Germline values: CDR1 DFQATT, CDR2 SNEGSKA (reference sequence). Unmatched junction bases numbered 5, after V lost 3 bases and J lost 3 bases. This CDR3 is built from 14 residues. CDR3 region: CSASKAGGKNIQYF. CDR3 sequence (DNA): TGCAGTGCTAGTAAGGCAGGGGGCAAAAACATTCAGTACTTC.

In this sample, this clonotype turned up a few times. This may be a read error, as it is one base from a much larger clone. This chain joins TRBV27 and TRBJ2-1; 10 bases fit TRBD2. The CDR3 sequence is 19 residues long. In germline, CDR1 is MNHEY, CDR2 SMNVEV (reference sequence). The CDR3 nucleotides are TGTGCCAGCAGTCCCCCCGTCGCACAGCGGGAGGGGCCCTACAATGAGCAGCTCTTC. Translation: CASSPPVAQREGPYNEQLF.

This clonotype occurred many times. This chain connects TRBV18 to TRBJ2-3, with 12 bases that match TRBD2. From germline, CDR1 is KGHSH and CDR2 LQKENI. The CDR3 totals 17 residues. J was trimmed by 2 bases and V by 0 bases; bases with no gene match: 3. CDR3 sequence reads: CASSPPGTSGYTDTQYF. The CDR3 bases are TGTGCCAGCTCACCACCGGGGACTAGCGGGTACACAGATACGCAGTATTTT. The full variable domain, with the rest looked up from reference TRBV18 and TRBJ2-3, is NAGVMQNPRHLVRRRGQEARLRCSPMKGHSHVYWYRQLPEEGLKFMVYLQKENIIDESGMPKERFSAEFPKEGPSILRIQQVVRGDSAAYFCASSPPGTSGYTDTQYFGPGTRLTVL.

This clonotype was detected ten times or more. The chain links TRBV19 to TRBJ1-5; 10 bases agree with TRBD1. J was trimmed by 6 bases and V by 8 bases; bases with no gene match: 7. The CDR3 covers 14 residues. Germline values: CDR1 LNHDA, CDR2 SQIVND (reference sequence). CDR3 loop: CASAGTGESQPQHF. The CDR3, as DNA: TGTGCCAGTGCCGGGACAGGGGAGAGTCAGCCCCAGCATTTT.

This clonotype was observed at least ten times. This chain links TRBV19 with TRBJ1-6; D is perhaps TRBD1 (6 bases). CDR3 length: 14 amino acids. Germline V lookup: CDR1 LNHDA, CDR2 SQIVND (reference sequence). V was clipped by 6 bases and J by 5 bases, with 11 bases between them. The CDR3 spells CASSARGDNSPLHF. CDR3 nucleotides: TGTGCCAGTAGCGCCAGGGGCGATAATTCACCCCTCCACTTT.

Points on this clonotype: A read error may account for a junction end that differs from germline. The CDR3 is CASSETPRGEQYF. Here the CDR3 DNA reads TGCGCCAGCAGTGAGACCCCCCGCGGCGAGCAGTACTTC. The chain has TRBV6-9 and TRBJ2-7; D is ambiguous. This CDR3 region has 13 residues. CDR1 MNHGY and CDR2 SVAAGI come from the germline V gene.

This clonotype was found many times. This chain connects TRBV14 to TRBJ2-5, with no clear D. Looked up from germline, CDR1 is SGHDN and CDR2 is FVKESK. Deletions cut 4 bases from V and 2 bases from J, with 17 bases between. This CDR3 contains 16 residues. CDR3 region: CASSLRLRAPQETQYF. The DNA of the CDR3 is TGTGCCAGCAGCCTTCGACTCCGGGCACCACAAGAGACCCAGTACTTC.

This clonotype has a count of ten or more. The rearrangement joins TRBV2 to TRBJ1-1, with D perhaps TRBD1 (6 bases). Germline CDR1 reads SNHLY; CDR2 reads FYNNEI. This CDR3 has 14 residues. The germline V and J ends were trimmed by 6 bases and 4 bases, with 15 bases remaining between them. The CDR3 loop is CASRPSGASTEAFF. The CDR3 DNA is TGTGCCAGCAGACCCTCGGGGGCGAGCACTGAAGCTTTCTTT.

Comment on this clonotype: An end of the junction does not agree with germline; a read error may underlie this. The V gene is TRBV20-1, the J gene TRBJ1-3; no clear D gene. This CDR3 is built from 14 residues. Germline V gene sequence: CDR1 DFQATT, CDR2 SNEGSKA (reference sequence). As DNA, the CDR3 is TGCAGTGCTAGAGCTGCTGGCTCTGGAAACACCATATCTTTT. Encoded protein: CSARAAGSGNTISF.

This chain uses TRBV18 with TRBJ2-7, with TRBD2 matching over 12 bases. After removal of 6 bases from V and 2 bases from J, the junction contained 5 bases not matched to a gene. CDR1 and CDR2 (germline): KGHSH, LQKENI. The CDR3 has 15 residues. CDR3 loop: CASSRLAGVAYEQYF. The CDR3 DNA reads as TGTGCCAGCTCGCGACTAGCGGGAGTAGCCTACGAGCAGTACTTC.

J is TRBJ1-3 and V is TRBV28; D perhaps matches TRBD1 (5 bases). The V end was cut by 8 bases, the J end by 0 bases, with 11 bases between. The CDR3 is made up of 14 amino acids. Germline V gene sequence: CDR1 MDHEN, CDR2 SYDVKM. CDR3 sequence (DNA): TGTGCCAGCGCGGGGGGAATCTCTGGAAACACCATATATTTT. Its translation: CASAGGISGNTIYF.

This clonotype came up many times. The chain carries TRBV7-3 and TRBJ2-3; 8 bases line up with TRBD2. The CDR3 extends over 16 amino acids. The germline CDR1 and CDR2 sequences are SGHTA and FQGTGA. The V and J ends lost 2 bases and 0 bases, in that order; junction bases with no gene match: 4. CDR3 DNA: TGTGCCAGCAGCTTACGGCCTAGCGGGAGCACAGATACGCAGTATTTT. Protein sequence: CASSLRPSGSTDTQYF.

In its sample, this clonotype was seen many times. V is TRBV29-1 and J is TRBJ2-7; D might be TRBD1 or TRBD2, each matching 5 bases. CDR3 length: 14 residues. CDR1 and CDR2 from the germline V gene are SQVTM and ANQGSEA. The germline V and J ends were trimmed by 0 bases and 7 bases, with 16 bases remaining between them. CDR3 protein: CSVEDRGRSWEQYF. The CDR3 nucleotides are TGCAGCGTTGAAGATCGGGGCCGGTCTTGGGAGCAGTACTTC.

Written as DNA, the CDR3 is TGTGCCAGCAGTTTACAGCCTAGCGGGAGACGGGAGCTGTTTTTT. Its protein product is CASSLQPSGRRELFF. V usage is TRBV12-3 or TRBV12-4 and J usage is TRBJ2-2, with 10 bases fitting TRBD2. V shed 2 bases and J 9 bases; nucleotides not matched to a gene: 6. This CDR3 spans 15 amino acids.

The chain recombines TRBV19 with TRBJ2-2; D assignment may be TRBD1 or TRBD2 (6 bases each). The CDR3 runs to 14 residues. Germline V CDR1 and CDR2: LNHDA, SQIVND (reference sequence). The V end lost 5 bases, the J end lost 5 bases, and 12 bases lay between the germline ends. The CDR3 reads CASSPQGGTGELFF. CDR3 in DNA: TGTGCCAGTAGTCCACAGGGAGGTACCGGGGAGCTGTTTTTT.

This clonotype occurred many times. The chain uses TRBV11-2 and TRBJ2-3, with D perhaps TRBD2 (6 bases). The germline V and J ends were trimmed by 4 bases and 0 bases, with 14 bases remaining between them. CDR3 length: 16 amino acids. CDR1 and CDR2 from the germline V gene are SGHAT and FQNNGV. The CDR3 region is CASSSISGSSTDTQYF. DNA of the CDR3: TGTGCCAGCAGCTCCATAAGCGGGTCTAGCACAGATACGCAGTATTTT.

This CDR3 is CASNEGGVSEQYF. The CDR3 nucleotides read TGTGCCAGCAACGAGGGAGGGGTCAGCGAGCAGTACTTC. This rearrangement joins TRBV28 to TRBJ2-7; the match to TRBD2 covers 7 bases. This CDR3 comprises 13 residues. Germline V gene data show CDR1 as MDHEN and CDR2 as SYDVKM. V shed 7 bases and J 6 bases; nucleotides not matched to a gene: 9.

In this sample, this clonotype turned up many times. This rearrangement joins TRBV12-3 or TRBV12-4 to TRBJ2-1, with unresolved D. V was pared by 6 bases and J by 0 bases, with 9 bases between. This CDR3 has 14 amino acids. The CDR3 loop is CASSTTNSYNEQFF. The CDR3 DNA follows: TGTGCCAGCAGCACAACTAACTCCTACAATGAGCAGTTCTTC.